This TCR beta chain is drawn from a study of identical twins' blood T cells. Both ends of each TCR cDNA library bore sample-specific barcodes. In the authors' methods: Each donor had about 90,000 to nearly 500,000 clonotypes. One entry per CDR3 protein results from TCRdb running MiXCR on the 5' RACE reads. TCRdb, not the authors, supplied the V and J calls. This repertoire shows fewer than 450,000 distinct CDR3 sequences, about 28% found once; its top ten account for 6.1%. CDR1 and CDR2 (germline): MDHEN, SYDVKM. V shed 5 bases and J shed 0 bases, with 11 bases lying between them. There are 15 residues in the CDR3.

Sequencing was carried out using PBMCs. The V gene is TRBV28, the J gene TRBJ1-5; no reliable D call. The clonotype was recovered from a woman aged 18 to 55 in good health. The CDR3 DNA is TGTGCCAGCAGTATCCCAATAAATAGCAATCAGCCCCAGCATTTT. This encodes CASSIPINSNQPQHF.